This T cell receptor beta chain is from a study of T-cell reconstitution after alpha-beta-depleted transplantation in children. Study-wide findings and caveats: Among T cells one year after transplant, newly produced cells accounted for most counts and diversity. Several hundred expanded graft clones reportedly were the source of alpha-beta T cells about two months after transplant. Surviving recipient T cells and intrathymic progenitors accounted for some patients' high TCRbeta diversity at day 60.

V shed 1 base and J shed 3 bases, with 16 bases lying between them. Germline values: CDR1 LNHNV, CDR2 YYDKDF (reference sequence). The CDR3 has 17 amino acids. Points on this clonotype: Its specificity is not known.

Unique molecular identifiers tagged the TCRbeta library. MiXCR, applied by TCRdb to the PCR reads, yields one record per CDR3 protein. The sample records 200,000 or so distinct CDR3 sequences, around 5.9% being singletons. The source is a girl under two years old with combined immunodeficiency, due to receive a stem cell transplant. The specimen comprised PBMCs, sampled before TCRalphabeta/CD19-depleted stem cell transplant. This rearrangement joins TRBV15 to TRBJ2-1; D possibly uses TRBD1 or TRBD2 (6 bases each). CDR3: CATSRAPPGAIYNEQFF. CDR3 in DNA: TGTGCCACCAGCAGAGCCCCTCCGGGGGCAATCTACAATGAGCAGTTCTTC.